Listed here are 23 T cell receptor beta chains from one sample, sequenced in a study of shared clonotypes between healthy human individuals. Naive CD8 cells were CD45RO-negative, positively selected for CCR7, excluding terminally differentiated effector memory CD45RA+ cells. Libraries were prepared by immunoSEQ multiplex PCR; TCRdb keeps only in-frame clonotypes and omits some of them. Altogether about 2 million clones are present, over 85% being singletons, with the ten largest covering 0.95% to 1.5%. Sample: naive CD8+ T cells sorted from blood. The origin of the receptors is a man aged 18 to 29 in good health.

The chain has TRBV7-9 and TRBJ2-7; D is perhaps TRBD1 (6 bases). Germline assignment: CDR1 SEHNR and CDR2 FQNEAQ (reference sequence). The CDR3 loop spans 14 amino acids. V lost 7 bases and J 8 bases, leaving 21 bases between the germline ends. CDR3 nucleotides: TGTGCCAGCACTCCGGACAGCCAACCCAACAAGCAGTACTTC. Translating it yields CASTPDSQPNKQYF.

V usage is TRBV4-1 and J usage is TRBJ2-7; 11 bases agree with TRBD1. The germline V gene encodes CDR1 MGHRA and CDR2 YSYEKL. Trimming cost V 2 bases and J 2 bases; bases outside gene matches: 5. The CDR3 sequence is 16 residues long. The CDR3 coding sequence is TGCGCCAGCAGCCAATTACCGGGACAGGGGGCCTACGAGCAGTACTTC. The encoded protein is CASSQLPGQGAYEQYF.

The genes are TRBV28 and TRBJ1-6, with D unresolved. The CDR3 extends over 14 amino acids. The V gene's germline CDR1 is MDHEN and CDR2 SYDVKM. The ends were cut back, 6 bases at V and 7 bases at J, with 13 bases in the middle. DNA for the CDR3: TGTGCCAGCAGCTACCGGGCTCCAAATTCACCCCTCCACTTT. It is translated as CASSYRAPNSPLHF.

V gene TRBV27 combines with J gene TRBJ2-1; a possible D gene is TRBD2 (5 bases). The germline V gene encodes CDR1 MNHEY and CDR2 SMNVEV (reference sequence). V lost 5 bases to trimming and J lost 7 bases, with 12 bases between them. The CDR3 runs 13 residues. In nucleotides, the CDR3 is TGTGCCAGCAGTGAGAGGGAAGGTAATGAGCAGTTCTTC. It is translated as CASSEREGNEQFF.

This clone was seen a single time. This CDR3 is also generated by other DNA sequences in the sample. The V gene is TRBV5-6, the J gene TRBJ1-4, with D possibly matching TRBD1 (5 bases). Per the germline V gene, CDR1 is SGHDT and CDR2 is YYEEEE. This CDR3 comprises 14 residues. The ends were cut back, 0 bases at V and 3 bases at J, with 6 bases in the middle. The CDR3 loop is CASSLGGSNEKLFF. The CDR3 DNA is TGTGCCAGCAGCTTGGGGGGGTCTAATGAAAAACTGTTTTTT.

As for this clone: The sample has other DNA sequences that encode this CDR3 too. The rearrangement joins TRBV18 to TRBJ2-5; no firm D call. The CDR3 sequence is 13 residues long. Germline V gene sequence: CDR1 KGHSH, CDR2 LQKENI. V shed 2 bases and J shed 2 bases, with 6 bases lying between them. CDR3 DNA: TGTGCCAGCTCACCAGTAGGACAAGAGACCCAGTACTTC. Translation gives CASSPVGQETQYF.

The J gene is TRBJ2-6, the V gene TRBV7-8; 12 bases are shared with TRBD2. V lost 5 bases and J lost 0; bases outside the gene matches: 5. The CDR3 extends over 18 amino acids. Germline CDR1 reads SGHVS; CDR2 reads FQNEAQ. The CDR3 DNA sequence: TGTGCCAGCAGCAAGGGACTAGCGGGTAGCTCTGGGGCCAACGTCCTGACTTTC. Protein sequence: CASSKGLAGSSGANVLTF.

This clone was seen a handful of times. The same CDR3 is also encoded by other DNA sequences in this sample. This chain joins TRBV10-3 and TRBJ1-2, with D possibly matching TRBD1 (5 bases). This CDR3 is built from 11 residues. The germline CDR1 and CDR2 sequences are ENHRY and SYGVKD. Trimming stripped 8 bases from V and 2 bases from J, with 6 bases between. The CDR3: CAIGGNYGYTF. For the CDR3, the DNA is TGTGCCATCGGGGGAAACTATGGCTACACCTTC.

Turning to this clone: Other DNA sequences in the sample encode the same CDR3. This chain links TRBV7-8 with TRBJ2-7, with D maybe TRBD2 (6 bases). V lost 1 base and J lost 2, with 12 bases in between. The CDR3 extends over 15 amino acids. Germline CDR1 SGHVS, CDR2 FQNEAQ. CDR3 residues: CASSLVEGATYEQYF. In DNA, the CDR3 is TGTGCCAGCAGCTTAGTGGAGGGAGCCACCTACGAGCAGTACTTC.

The chain couples TRBV27 to TRBJ2-7; 10 nucleotides line up with TRBD1. The CDR3 contains 14 residues. The junction had 5 bases not matched to a gene; V was cut back by 5 bases and J by 4 bases. The germline V gene encodes CDR1 MNHEY and CDR2 SMNVEV (reference sequence). The CDR3 DNA reads TGTGCCAGCAGTCCCGGGACAGGGGAATACGAGCAGTACTTC. This codes for CASSPGTGEYEQYF.

The V gene is TRBV27, the J gene TRBJ2-7, with D perhaps TRBD1 (6 bases). The CDR3 extends over 14 amino acids. The germline CDR1 and CDR2 sequences are MNHEY and SMNVEV (reference sequence). Trimming removed 4 bases at V and 3 bases at J, with 13 bases between. The CDR3 region has the DNA TGTGCCAGCAGTTCCTATACAGGGATCTACGAGCAGTACTTC. Translated: CASSSYTGIYEQYF.

In the case of this clone: Additional DNA sequences in this sample encode the identical CDR3. This chain links TRBV7-9 with TRBJ2-1; no clear D gene. This CDR3 spans 16 amino acids. Germline V lookup: CDR1 SEHNR, CDR2 FQNEAQ (reference sequence). The V end was cut by 1 base, the J end by 1 base, with 11 bases between. DNA for the CDR3: TGTGCCAGCAGCTTAGTGGGCAGCTCTTCCTACAATGAGCAGTTCTTC. Protein: CASSLVGSSSYNEQFF.

This clone was recorded once. This rearrangement joins TRBV29-1 to TRBJ1-5; D might be TRBD1 (6 bases). The germline CDR1 and CDR2 sequences are SQVTM and ANQGSEA. Trimming shortened V by 4 bases and J by 2 bases, and 12 bases separated the two germline ends. The CDR3 is 14 residues long. The CDR3 loop is CSVVGEGGNQPQHF. The CDR3 DNA is TGCAGCGTTGTGGGGGAGGGGGGCAATCAGCCCCAGCATTTT.

This chain uses TRBV4-1 with TRBJ2-7; D unclear. The germline gives CDR1 MGHRA, CDR2 YSYEKL. CDR3 size: 14 residues. V was shortened by 2 bases and J by 1 base, with 9 bases between the two germline ends. In DNA, the CDR3 is TGCGCCAGCAGCCAACAGGAAACTTCCTACGAGCAGTACTTC. Amino acids: CASSQQETSYEQYF.

A note on this clone: Within the sample, other DNA sequences also encode this same CDR3. This sequence joins TRBV6-5 and TRBJ2-2; D unclear. CDR3 length: 15 residues. V was shortened by 0 bases and J by 1 base, with 6 bases between the two germline ends. CDR1 and CDR2 from the germline V gene are MNHEY and SVGAGI. The CDR3 sequence is CASSYSVENTGELFF. The CDR3 DNA reads TGTGCCAGCAGTTACTCAGTAGAGAACACCGGGGAGCTGTTTTTT.

This clone was recorded a few times. CDR3 nucleotides: TGTGCCAGCTCAACAGGGATGAACACTGAAGCTTTCTTT. It yields the protein CASSTGMNTEAFF. V usage is TRBV11-2 and J usage is TRBJ1-1; possibly TRBD1 for D (6 bases). CDR1 is SGHAT and CDR2 is FQNNGV in the germline V gene. The CDR3 totals 13 residues. The germline V and J ends were trimmed by 8 bases and 0 bases, with 10 bases remaining between them.

The gene calls are TRBV5-8 and TRBJ2-5; D may be TRBD1 (5 bases). Germline V gene lookup returns CDR1 SGHTS and CDR2 YDEGEE. V was shortened by 1 base and J by 6 bases, with 10 bases between the two germline ends. The CDR3 sequence is 13 residues long. CDR3: CASSLRGEKTQYF. The CDR3 region has the DNA TGTGCCAGCAGCTTGAGGGGTGAGAAGACCCAGTACTTC.

This chain links TRBV4-1 with TRBJ2-7, with D unresolved. CDR3 size: 15 residues. The germline gives CDR1 MGHRA, CDR2 YSYEKL. Trimming pared 1 base from V and 9 bases from J, leaving 19 bases between. The CDR3 region is CASSQVTASYDGQYF. DNA for the CDR3: TGCGCCAGCAGCCAAGTTACAGCCAGCTACGACGGGCAGTACTTC.

The chain employs TRBV28 and TRBJ2-1; D remains unclear. Trimming pared 3 bases from V and 7 bases from J, leaving 4 bases between. CDR1 and CDR2 (germline): MDHEN, SYDVKM. This CDR3 spans 11 amino acids. CDR3 DNA: TGTGCCAGCAGTTTTGAAAATGAGCAGTTCTTC. Translating it yields CASSFENEQFF.

Regarding this clone: Other nucleotide sequences from this sample produce the same CDR3. This chain connects TRBV6-5 to TRBJ2-3, with D tentatively TRBD2 (5 bases). The V end was cut by 6 bases, the J end by 6 bases, with 7 bases between. Germline V lookup: CDR1 MNHEY, CDR2 SVGAGI. The CDR3 runs to 11 residues. The CDR3 bases are TGTGCCAGCAGCCCGGGGGATACGCAGTATTTT. Encoded protein: CASSPGDTQYF.

The V gene is TRBV28, the J gene TRBJ2-3, with D perhaps matching TRBD1 (5 bases). Germline assignment: CDR1 MDHEN and CDR2 SYDVKM. This CDR3 has 14 amino acids. Trimming pared 0 bases from V and 7 bases from J, leaving 11 bases between. CDR3 sequence (DNA): TGTGCCAGCAGTTTATGGCAGGGATTAAATACGCAGTATTTT. Its translation: CASSLWQGLNTQYF.

V is TRBV7-9 and J is TRBJ2-7; 9 bases match TRBD1. After removal of 5 bases from V and 2 bases from J, the junction contained 13 bases not matched to a gene. Germline CDR1 SEHNR, CDR2 FQNEAQ (reference sequence). The CDR3 length is 17 residues. The CDR3 protein is CASSPSRDRERTYEQYF. CDR3 nucleotide sequence: TGTGCCAGCAGCCCAAGCCGGGACAGGGAACGAACCTACGAGCAGTACTTC.

This chain's CDR3 is CASSYTGDMNTEAFF. The CDR3 DNA is TGTGCCAGCAGTTACACCGGGGATATGAACACTGAAGCTTTCTTT. The rearrangement joins TRBV6-5 to TRBJ1-1; unclear D gene. CDR3 length equals 15 residues. The V gene lost 2 bases and the J gene lost 0 bases, with 10 bases spanning the gap. CDR1 and CDR2 from the germline V gene are MNHEY and SVGAGI.